These 9 T cell receptor beta chains were all obtained from the same sample, sequenced in a study of human T cells and chemical hapten exposure. Time point indicated: pre-sensitization, week 0. Described treatment: therapeutic diphenylcyclopropenone sensitization with weekly scalp DPC. TCRdb called the RACE reads again in MiXCR, with one record for every CDR3 protein. The repertoire holds about 260,000 distinct CDR3 sequences, with approximately 8.6% as singletons. This specimen was whole blood, taken in connection with sensitization to the hapten diphenylcyclopropenone (DPC). The source is a woman in her thirties or forties with alopecia areata. Some clones in this sample may be carry-over from other donors' samples.

This clonotype was recorded many times. V is TRBV7-2 and J is TRBJ1-4; 8 bases align to TRBD1. The CDR3 is 16 residues long. Losses at the gene ends were 0 bases for V and 5 bases for J; bases not matched to a gene: 5. Germline V gene lookup returns CDR1 SGHTA and CDR2 FQGNSA. Here the CDR3 reads CASSLASGGANEKLFF. CDR3 nucleotides: TGTGCCAGCAGCTTAGCGTCAGGGGGCGCGAATGAAAAACTGTTTTTT.

This clonotype was counted ten times or more. The V gene is TRBV6-2 or TRBV6-3, the J gene TRBJ2-7, with D perhaps matching TRBD2 (6 bases). This CDR3 has 18 residues. V gave up 2 bases and J gave up 3 bases, with 23 bases separating them. The germline V gene has CDR1 MNHEY and CDR2 SVGEGT. CDR3 in amino acids: CASSYPVEGQRRNYEQYF. CDR3 nucleotide sequence: TGTGCCAGCAGTTACCCGGTGGAGGGGCAGCGTCGGAACTACGAGCAGTACTTC.

This clonotype was seen more than once but under ten times. V and J are TRBV12-3 or TRBV12-4 and TRBJ1-1; D gene unclear. V was pared by 6 bases and J by 0 bases, with 8 bases between. The CDR3 length is 13 residues. For the CDR3, the DNA is TGTGCCAGCAGCAATCAACTGAACACTGAAGCTTTCTTT. Its protein is CASSNQLNTEAFF.

This clonotype showed up just a few times. The rearrangement uses TRBV5-4 and TRBJ2-1; TRBD1 is a possible D gene (6 bases). CDR3 length equals 15 residues. Germline V gives CDR1 SGHNT, CDR2 YYREEE (reference sequence). Trimming took off 0 bases at V and 7 bases at J, with 14 bases between the two ends. The DNA for the CDR3 is TGTGCCAGCAGCTTGGGTCAGGGGCGGACGAATGAGCAGTTCTTC. Protein: CASSLGQGRTNEQFF.

The DNA of the CDR3 is TGCAGCGTTGCGGGACACAGGGGGCACGGAGATACGCAGTATTTT. Translated: CSVAGHRGHGDTQYF. The V and J genes are TRBV29-1 and TRBJ2-3, with TRBD1 matching 9 bases. There are 15 residues in the CDR3. Germline-derived CDR1 and CDR2 are SQVTM and ANQGSEA. With 4 bases clipped from V and 5 bases from J, the junction kept 10 bases outside the gene matches.

This clonotype was detected many times. CDR3 nucleotide sequence: TGTGCCAGCAGAGAGAACTCCTGGCAGTTCTTC. It codes for CASRENSWQFF. The chain has TRBV12-3 or TRBV12-4 and TRBJ2-1; D is uncertain. V lost 6 bases to trimming and J lost 12 bases, with 12 bases between them. This CDR3 region has 11 residues.

In its sample, this clonotype was seen a few times. V gene TRBV10-3 combines with J gene TRBJ2-7; D is undetermined. Germline CDR1 and CDR2: ENHRY and SYGVKD. The V end was cut by 4 bases, the J end by 0 bases, with 13 bases between. The CDR3 length is 15 residues. The CDR3 loop is CAISVGVSNSYEQYF. Here the CDR3 DNA reads TGTGCCATCAGTGTGGGCGTCTCGAACTCCTACGAGCAGTACTTC.

The chain is built from TRBV5-5 and TRBJ2-7; 8 bases are a match to TRBD1. This CDR3 is 15 amino acids long. Trimming removed 4 bases from V and 0 bases from J; junction bases left unmatched: 6. The germline gives CDR1 SGHKS, CDR2 YYEKEE (reference sequence). The CDR3 coding sequence is TGTGCCAGCAGCCCGGACAGGGCGGTCTCCTACGAGCAGTACTTC. This sequence encodes CASSPDRAVSYEQYF.

This sequence joins TRBV6-5 and TRBJ2-6, with TRBD1 matching over 10 bases. In germline, CDR1 is MNHEY, CDR2 SVGAGI. The V gene end was trimmed by 6 bases and the J gene end by 4 bases; junction bases not matched to a gene: 9. This CDR3 is built from 17 residues. CDR3 protein: CASRPGQGRTGANVLTF. CDR3 DNA sequence: TGTGCCAGCAGACCGGGACAGGGGCGTACCGGGGCCAACGTCCTGACTTTC.